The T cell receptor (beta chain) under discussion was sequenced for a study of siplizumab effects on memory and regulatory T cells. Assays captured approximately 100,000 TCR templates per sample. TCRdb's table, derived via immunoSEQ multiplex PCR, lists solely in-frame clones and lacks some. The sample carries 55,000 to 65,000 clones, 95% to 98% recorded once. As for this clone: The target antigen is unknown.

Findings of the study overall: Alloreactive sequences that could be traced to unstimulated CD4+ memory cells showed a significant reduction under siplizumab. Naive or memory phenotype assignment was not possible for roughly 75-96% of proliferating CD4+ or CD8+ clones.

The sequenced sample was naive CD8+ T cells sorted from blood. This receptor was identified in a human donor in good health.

The CDR3 loop is CASSYGAGANVLTF. The CDR3 DNA is TGTGCCAGCAGTTACGGGGCTGGGGCCAACGTCCTGACTTTC. The chain has TRBV27 and TRBJ2-6, with D maybe TRBD2 (5 bases). V lost 4 bases, J lost 2 bases, and 6 bases lay in between. Germline CDR1 MNHEY, CDR2 SMNVEV (reference sequence). The CDR3 runs to 14 residues.